The clone carrying this T cell receptor (beta chain) was recorded many times. No antigen is known for it. These data are taken from a study of T cells in Graves' hyperthyroidism and ophthalmopathy. The CDR3 regions of TCR beta were amplified from RNA transcripts. During a first-round RT-PCR of the TCR CDR3, the HTBI primer set was used. MiXCR, applied by TCRdb to the multiplex PCR reads, yields one record per CDR3 protein. Among some 500,000 distinct CDR3 sequences, around 24% were seen once, and the ten largest hold about 10%. Germline V CDR1 and CDR2: SGHTA, FQGTGA. V was shortened by 2 bases and J by 6 bases, with 10 bases between the two germline ends. The CDR3 totals 13 residues. Study-wide results and limits: Expanded thyroid clonotypes (above 0.001) were mostly also found in blood.

Material: blood. This TCR was recovered from a woman aged 25 to 45 with Graves' ophthalmopathy. V usage is TRBV7-3 and J usage is TRBJ2-5; D unclear. CDR3 residues: CASSLADQKTQYF. The CDR3 nucleotides are TGTGCCAGCAGCTTAGCTGACCAGAAGACCCAGTACTTC. The variable domain in full, with the rest retrieved from reference TRBV7-3 and TRBJ2-5, is GAGVSQTPSNKVTEKGKYVELRCDPISGHTALYWYRQSLGQGPEFLIYFQGTGAADDSGLPNDRFFAVRPEGSVSTLKIQRTERGDSAVYLCASSLADQKTQYFGPGTRLLVL.